A single sample is the source of the 24 T cell receptor beta chains below, sequenced in a study of T cells in severe cutaneous drug reactions. Libraries were made by iRepertoire multiplex PCR with TCR subtype-specific primers for bulk and single-cell sequencing. TCRdb re-called the multiplex PCR reads and gives one entry per CDR3 protein, without DNA. The listing contains about 7,200 distinct CDR3 sequences. The donors had carbamazepine-induced Stevens-Johnson syndrome or toxic epidermal necrolysis. The sequenced material came from cells from a skin blister. The receptors derive from a human donor with toxic epidermal necrolysis, a severe cutaneous drug reaction.

V is TRBV12-3 or TRBV12-4 and J is TRBJ2-3; without DNA, the TCRdb call of TRBD2 cannot be checked. This CDR3 comprises 15 residues. CDR3 loop: CASSPPAGPTDTQYF.

This chain uses TRBV10-2 with TRBJ1-6. Germline V gene data show CDR1 as WSHSY and CDR2 as SAAADI. The length of the CDR3 is 14 residues. This CDR3 reads CASTSGSQGSPLHF.

The chain has TRBV9 and TRBJ2-7; the D call from TCRdb, TRBD1, cannot be confirmed without DNA. Germline CDR1 is SGDLS and CDR2 is YYNGEE. The CDR3 length is 13 residues. CDR3 amino acids: CASSAGSNYEQYF.

The chain uses TRBV30 and TRBJ2-7; TCRdb selects TRBD2, and the lack of DNA leaves this call unchecked. The length of the CDR3 is 15 residues. Germline V gene sequence: CDR1 GTSNPN, CDR2 SVGIG (reference sequence). CDR3 sequence: CAWSPLAGATYEQYF. The whole variable domain, remainder taken from reference TRBV30 and TRBJ2-7, is SQTIHQWPATLVQPVGSPLSLECTVEGTSNPNLYWYRQAAGRGLQLLFYSVGIGQISSEVPQNLSASRPQDRQFILSSKKLLLSDSGFYLCAWSPLAGATYEQYFGPGTRLTVT.

The rearrangement joins TRBV5-1 to TRBJ2-2; the TCRdb call, TRBD2, lacks DNA for checking. The length of the CDR3 is 16 residues. From germline, CDR1 is SGHRS and CDR2 YFSETQ. CDR3 region: CASSWRAYGATGELFF. The whole variable domain, remainder taken from reference TRBV5-1 and TRBJ2-2, is KAGVTQTPRYLIKTRGQQVTLSCSPISGHRSVSWYQQTPGQGLQFLFEYFSETQRNKGNFPGRFSGRQFSNSRSEMNVSTLELGDSALYLCASSWRAYGATGELFFGEGSRLTVL.

V and J are TRBV4-1 and TRBJ2-1. There are 13 residues in the CDR3. Germline CDR1 reads MGHRA; CDR2 reads YSYEKL. CDR3 sequence: CASSQDLVGEQFF.

The chain joins TRBV6-5 to TRBJ2-7; the TCRdb call, TRBD2, lacks DNA for checking. Per germline, CDR1 MNHEY and CDR2 SVGAGI. This CDR3 contains 15 residues. CDR3 loop: CASSYSASGSYEQYF.

This chain links TRBV30 with TRBJ2-7; the D call from TCRdb, TRBD2, cannot be confirmed without DNA. CDR1 and CDR2 from the germline V gene are GTSNPN and SVGIG (reference sequence). This CDR3 has 15 amino acids. This CDR3 is CAWSWGGGPFYEQYF.

This rearrangement joins TRBV28 to TRBJ1-4; the TCRdb D gene call, TRBD1, has no DNA to confirm it. The germline V gene encodes CDR1 MDHEN and CDR2 SYDVKM. The CDR3 has 14 residues. This CDR3 reads CASRDRVGNEKLFF.

V and J are TRBV7-2 and TRBJ1-4; TCRdb returns TRBD1, unconfirmable since there is no DNA. Looked up from germline, CDR1 is SGHTA and CDR2 is FQGNSA. The CDR3 is made up of 14 amino acids. This chain's CDR3 is CASSATGGSEKLFF.

The chain joins TRBV28 to TRBJ2-3; no DNA is available, so the TRBD1 call from TCRdb remains unchecked. Looked up from germline, CDR1 is MDHEN and CDR2 is SYDVKM. The CDR3 spans 14 residues. The CDR3 is CASSLARQGDTQYF.

The V gene is TRBV4-3, the J gene TRBJ2-3; TCRdb indicates TRBD2, and absent DNA this call remains unverified. Germline assignment: CDR1 LGHNA and CDR2 YSLEER. The CDR3 covers 14 residues. The CDR3 here is CASSQETASVTRYF.

The V and J genes are TRBV6-5 and TRBJ1-1. Germline V gene lookup returns CDR1 MNHEY and CDR2 SVGAGI. The CDR3 length is 15 residues. CDR3 protein: CASSYSVEMNTEAFF.

The V gene is TRBV30, the J gene TRBJ2-2. Germline lookup yields CDR1 GTSNPN and CDR2 SVGIG (reference sequence). This CDR3 comprises 14 residues. The CDR3: CAWSHLANTGELFF.

This clonotype ranks as medium-sized in terms of frequency. This chain uses TRBV10-1 with TRBJ1-4. The germline V gene encodes CDR1 WNHNN and CDR2 SYGVQD (reference sequence). This CDR3 is built from 14 residues. This chain's CDR3 is CAIVLPGRNEKLFF.

The genes are TRBV9 and TRBJ2-5; TCRdb returns TRBD2, unconfirmable since there is no DNA. CDR1 is SGDLS, CDR2 YYNGEE, per germline. The CDR3 has 15 amino acids. This CDR3 is CASSGGLAEQETQYF.

Frequency places this clonotype as large. V is TRBV12-3 or TRBV12-4 and J is TRBJ1-4. The CDR3 extends over 11 amino acids. This CDR3 reads CASSPAEELFF.

Measured by frequency, this clonotype is medium-sized. The chain employs TRBV13 and TRBJ2-7. The CDR3 has 14 amino acids. Germline values: CDR1 PRHDT, CDR2 FYEKMQ (reference sequence). CDR3 sequence: CASSLGPSGNEQYF.

This sequence joins TRBV28 and TRBJ2-1; checking the TCRdb D call of TRBD2 is not possible without DNA. CDR3 length: 18 amino acids. Germline V gene sequence: CDR1 MDHEN, CDR2 SYDVKM. The chain's CDR3 is CASSLPRLAKKSYNEQFF.

The rearrangement uses TRBV27 and TRBJ2-1. Germline CDR1 and CDR2: MNHEY and SMNVEV (reference sequence). The CDR3 contains 12 residues. The CDR3 protein is CASSTNYNEQFF.

The CDR3 is CASSAGQWSANVLTF. The chain carries TRBV28 and TRBJ2-6; TCRdb picks TRBD1, but there is no DNA to check that call. CDR1 MDHEN and CDR2 SYDVKM come from the germline V gene. There are 15 residues in the CDR3. Supplemented by reference TRBV28 and TRBJ2-6, the full variable domain reads DVKVTQSSRYLVKRTGEKVFLECVQDMDHENMFWYRQDPGLGLRLIYFSYDVKMKEKGDIPEGYSVSREKKERFSLILESASTNQTSMYLCASSAGQWSANVLTFGAGSRLTVL.

This chain connects TRBV30 to TRBJ2-5; TCRdb lists TRBD2, though no DNA is available to test this call. The CDR3 has 14 amino acids. Looked up from germline, CDR1 is GTSNPN and CDR2 is SVGIG (reference sequence). The CDR3 loop is CAWSGSGSQETQYF.

The gene calls are TRBV7-2 and TRBJ2-5; the D call of TRBD2 rests on TCRdb alone, since no DNA is present to check it. The V gene's germline CDR1 is SGHTA and CDR2 FQGNSA. The CDR3 runs 15 residues. CDR3 loop: CASSFTSGSSETQYF.

The chain couples TRBV2 to TRBJ2-5. The CDR3 length is 14 residues. Germline lookup yields CDR1 SNHLY and CDR2 FYNNEI. CDR3 loop: CASSEAGQSETQYF.